Shown below are 13 T cell receptor beta chains from a single sample sequenced in a study of Graves' ophthalmopathy and Graves' hyperthyroidism. TCR beta CDR3 regions were amplified from RNA transcripts. Following a first-round RT-PCR that used HTBI primers, a second-round multiplex PCR was carried out. TCRdb redid the calling of the multiplex PCR reads with MiXCR, one entry per CDR3 protein. The sample carries a few hundred thousand distinct CDR3 sequences, under 25% recorded once. The sample comprised peripheral blood. Receptors originate from a woman younger than 30 with stable Graves' hyperthyroidism.

This clonotype was recorded many times. The J gene is TRBJ2-7, the V gene TRBV6-2 or TRBV6-3; perhaps TRBD2 as D (6 bases). The germline V gene encodes CDR1 MNHEY and CDR2 SVGEGT. CDR3 size: 19 residues. The germline V and J ends were trimmed by 0 bases and 4 bases, with 25 bases remaining between them. CDR3 loop: CASSYSPYVKGGQRYEQYF. The CDR3 DNA reads TGTGCCAGCAGTTACTCGCCGTATGTGAAGGGAGGCCAGAGGTACGAGCAGTACTTC.

This clonotype was seen many times. The chain carries TRBV9 and TRBJ2-2; D not resolved. This CDR3 has 15 amino acids. Trimming removed 0 bases from V and 0 bases from J, with 6 bases in between. CDR1 SGDLS and CDR2 YYNGEE come from the germline V gene. The chain's CDR3 is CASSVVRANTGELFF. The CDR3 DNA sequence: TGTGCCAGCAGCGTAGTTCGGGCGAACACCGGGGAGCTGTTTTTT.

This clonotype was seen many times. This chain joins TRBV4-3 and TRBJ2-7; D is ambiguous. CDR3 length: 16 amino acids. The V gene lost 2 bases and the J gene lost 3 bases, with 17 bases spanning the gap. Germline lookup yields CDR1 LGHNA and CDR2 YSLEER. The CDR3 DNA follows: TGCGCCAGCAGCCAACTTTACTCCAGGCCCTTCTACGAGCAGTACTTC. This encodes CASSQLYSRPFYEQYF.

This clonotype was counted many times. The chain recombines TRBV18 with TRBJ1-3; 8 bases fit TRBD1. V was pared by 3 bases and J by 2 bases, with 0 bases of the junction left unmatched. Germline V lookup: CDR1 KGHSH, CDR2 LQKENI. The CDR3 sequence is 14 residues long. DNA of the CDR3: TGTGCCAGCTCACCGGACAGGGCTGGAAACACCATATATTTT. Amino acids: CASSPDRAGNTIYF. The full variable domain, its missing parts supplied by reference TRBV18 and TRBJ1-3, is NAGVMQNPRHLVRRRGQEARLRCSPMKGHSHVYWYRQLPEEGLKFMVYLQKENIIDESGMPKERFSAEFPKEGPSILRIQQVVRGDSAAYFCASSPDRAGNTIYFGEGSWLTVV.

This clonotype was counted many times. This chain links TRBV6-5 with TRBJ1-6; 9 bases are a match to TRBD1. Trimming at V came to 0 bases and at J to 8 bases, leaving 5 bases not matched to a gene. The CDR3 contains 16 residues. The germline gives CDR1 MNHEY, CDR2 SVGAGI. The CDR3 is CASSYSDRGSYSPLHF. The CDR3 nucleotides are TGTGCCAGCAGTTACTCTGACAGGGGGTCGTATTCACCCCTCCACTTT.

This sequence joins TRBV20-1 and TRBJ1-5; no reliable D call. V was cut by 0 bases and J by 6 bases, with 9 bases left in between. CDR1 is DFQATT and CDR2 is SNEGSKA in the germline V gene (reference sequence). The CDR3 is 13 amino acids. CDR3: CSARDRYSQPQHF. The CDR3 DNA sequence: TGCAGTGCTAGAGATAGATACAGTCAGCCCCAGCATTTT.

This clonotype occurred a few times. This rearrangement joins TRBV28 to TRBJ2-5, with D maybe TRBD1 (5 bases). The CDR3 length is 13 residues. Trimming shortened V by 5 bases and J by 5 bases, and 12 bases separated the two germline ends. Germline V gives CDR1 MDHEN, CDR2 SYDVKM. As DNA, the CDR3 is TGTGCCAGCAGTCCCCAGGGTCCCGAGACCCAGTACTTC. It codes for CASSPQGPETQYF.

This clonotype was counted many times. CDR3 sequence: CSASVLDSTSYQETQYF. The CDR3 region has the DNA TGCAGTGCTAGTGTATTGGATAGCACTAGCTATCAAGAGACCCAGTACTTC. The gene calls are TRBV20-1 and TRBJ2-5, with a tentative D call TRBD2 (6 bases). Trimming pared 3 bases from V and 2 bases from J, leaving 22 bases between. Germline V CDR1 and CDR2: DFQATT, SNEGSKA (reference sequence). This CDR3 spans 17 amino acids.

A note on this clonotype: A much bigger clone sits one base away, suggesting this may be a read error. The V and J genes are TRBV9 and TRBJ1-3, with unresolved D. The CDR3 has 14 residues. Germline values: CDR1 SGDLS, CDR2 YYNGEE. CDR3 sequence (DNA): TGTGCCAACAGCGTAGCAGGAGTCGGAAACACCATATATTTT. Protein sequence: CANSVAGVGNTIYF.

V is TRBV11-1 and J is TRBJ1-1, with D possibly TRBD1 on 5 matching bases. Germline V gene sequence: CDR1 SGHAT, CDR2 FQDESV (reference sequence). The length of the CDR3 is 11 residues. Trimming removed 5 bases at V and 11 bases at J, with 12 bases between. Written as DNA, the CDR3 is TGTGCCAGCAGCCCCAGGGAGGGGGCTTTCTTT. Residues: CASSPREGAFF.

V and J are TRBV5-1 and TRBJ2-2; 8 nucleotides align to TRBD1. This CDR3 is built from 15 residues. Germline CDR1 is SGHRS and CDR2 is YFSETQ. Losses at the gene ends were 5 bases for V and 4 bases for J; bases not matched to a gene: 7. DNA for the CDR3: TGCGCCAGCAGAGTCTGGACAGGGCCCACCGGGGAGCTGTTTTTT. As protein: CASRVWTGPTGELFF.

This clonotype was observed many times. V and J are TRBV9 and TRBJ1-3, with no clear D. There are 16 residues in the CDR3. Germline loops: CDR1 SGDLS, CDR2 YYNGEE. With 0 bases removed from V and 2 bases from J, the gap between germline ends came to 12 bases. The CDR3 region is CASSVAAVEPGNTIYF. The CDR3, as DNA: TGTGCCAGCAGCGTAGCCGCGGTCGAACCTGGAAACACCATATATTTT.

The J gene is TRBJ2-1, the V gene TRBV29-1, with D possibly being TRBD1 (5 bases). Germline CDR1 and CDR2: SQVTM and ANQGSEA. The CDR3 is made up of 12 amino acids. V dropped 4 bases and J dropped 4 bases, with 8 bases sitting between them. CDR3 residues: CSVVRGYNEQFF. The DNA for the CDR3 is TGCAGCGTTGTAAGGGGTTACAATGAGCAGTTCTTC.